The T cell receptor beta chain described here comes from a study of control samples from healthy donors and cancer patients. The CDR3 is made up of 11 amino acids. With 3 bases removed from V and 2 bases from J, the gap between germline ends came to 1 base. The data were produced by immunoSEQ multiplex PCR, yet TCRdb's version contains in-frame clones alone and is incomplete. The sample has about 160,000 clones; over 85% are singletons. The V gene is TRBV12-3 or TRBV12-4, the J gene TRBJ1-1, with unresolved D. Sequenced sample: blood. This clonotype originated in a man aged 25-40 years in good health. The DNA of the CDR3 is TGTGCCAGCAGTTTTAACACTGAAGCTTTCTTT. This codes for CASSFNTEAFF.